These 18 T cell receptor beta chains came from one sample sequenced in a study of T cells in Graves' hyperthyroidism and ophthalmopathy. Researchers amplified the TCR beta CDR3 regions from RNA transcripts. Researchers ran a first-round RT-PCR on the TCR CDR3 using the HTBI primer set. TCRdb re-called the multiplex PCR reads through MiXCR, storing one row per CDR3 protein. The data contain 450,000 to 700,000 distinct CDR3 sequences, about half of them singletons. What was sequenced was peripheral blood or thyroid tissue (not recorded which). These receptors came from a young woman with Graves' hyperthyroidism.

This clonotype was found many times. The chain combines TRBV19 with TRBJ1-2; the match to TRBD1 covers 10 bases. Germline values: CDR1 LNHDA, CDR2 SQIVND (reference sequence). Unmatched junction bases numbered 1, after V lost 6 bases and J lost 6 bases. The CDR3 covers 12 residues. The CDR3 here is CASRTGGHGYTF. CDR3 nucleotide sequence: TGTGCCAGTAGGACAGGGGGCCATGGCTACACCTTC.

This clonotype showed up many times. DNA of the CDR3: TGTGCCAGCGACAGGGAGGATCATGAGAACACTGAAGCTTTCTTT. Encoded protein: CASDREDHENTEAFF. The J gene is TRBJ1-1, the V gene TRBV12-3 or TRBV12-4; 7 bases agree with TRBD1. The CDR3 length is 15 residues. After removal of 8 bases from V and 1 base from J, the junction contained 10 bases not matched to a gene.

This clonotype was recorded many times. V gene TRBV14 combines with J gene TRBJ1-1; D gene ambiguous. Between the trimmed V and J ends, which lost 3 bases and 3 bases, there was a span of 8 bases. The CDR3 consists of 13 residues. Germline V gene sequence: CDR1 SGHDN, CDR2 FVKESK. For the CDR3, the DNA is TGTGCCAGCAGCCATGATCGGGACACTGAAGCTTTCTTT. This gives the protein CASSHDRDTEAFF.

On this clonotype itself: Mismatch with germline at one junction end may stem from a read error. The genes are TRBV20-1 and TRBJ2-5; no reliable D call. This CDR3 has 9 residues. The germline V gene has CDR1 DFQATT and CDR2 SNEGSKA (reference sequence). CDR3 residues: CSAIETQYF. CDR3 DNA: TGCAGTGCTATCGAGACACAGTACTTC.

This clonotype showed up just a few times. The gene calls are TRBV6-2 or TRBV6-3 and TRBJ2-7; 12 positions match TRBD2. CDR3 length: 15 amino acids. The trim removed 6 bases at V and 2 bases at J, leaving 5 bases unmatched. The germline gives CDR1 MNHEY, CDR2 SVGEGT. The chain's CDR3 is CASRILAGGTYEQYF. In nucleotides, the CDR3 is TGTGCCAGCAGGATACTAGCGGGAGGAACCTACGAGCAGTACTTC.

The chain has TRBV20-1 and TRBJ2-7, with 8 bases lining up with TRBD2. This CDR3 region has 12 residues. The trim removed 6 bases at V and 6 bases at J, leaving 7 bases unmatched. Looked up from germline, CDR1 is DFQATT and CDR2 is SNEGSKA (reference sequence). The chain's CDR3 is CSARGGRGEQYF. The CDR3 DNA reads as TGCAGTGCCCGGGGGGGTCGTGGCGAGCAGTACTTC.

This clonotype was detected only a few times. This sequence joins TRBV4-2 and TRBJ2-6; perhaps TRBD1 as D (6 bases). V was trimmed by 0 bases and J by 1 base, leaving 7 bases between them. Looked up from germline, CDR1 is LGHNA and CDR2 is YNFKEQ. The CDR3 is 16 amino acids. The CDR3 protein is CASSQDQGSGANVLTF. The CDR3 DNA sequence: TGTGCCAGCAGCCAAGATCAGGGGTCTGGGGCCAACGTCCTGACTTTC.

The rearrangement links TRBV20-1 to TRBJ2-2; D gene unclear. Germline V gene data show CDR1 as DFQATT and CDR2 as SNEGSKA (reference sequence). The CDR3 covers 12 residues. With 6 bases removed from V and 7 bases from J, the gap between germline ends came to 12 bases. CDR3 in DNA: TGCAGTGCCCCCGCTCTGAACGGGGAGCTGTTTTTT. Its translation is CSAPALNGELFF.

Worth noting for this clonotype: A much larger clonotype is one base distant, so this may be a read error. The rearrangement uses TRBV4-1 and TRBJ1-1; the D is unclear. CDR1 and CDR2 (germline): MGHRA, YSYEKL. The CDR3 extends over 15 amino acids. In nucleotides, the CDR3 is TGCGCCAACAGCCAAGAATTAACATCCAACACTGAAGCTTTCTTT. This translates into CANSQELTSNTEAFF.

The chain carries TRBV29-1 and TRBJ2-5; D unresolved. The V end lost 2 bases, the J end lost 2 bases, and 15 bases lay between the germline ends. The CDR3 length is 15 residues. CDR1 and CDR2 from the germline V gene are SQVTM and ANQGSEA. CDR3 coding DNA: TGCAGCGTTGAACCGTCAGCCCGACTTCAAGAGACCCAGTACTTC. Encoded protein: CSVEPSARLQETQYF. Full variable domain (remainder filled in from reference TRBV29-1 and TRBJ2-5): SAVISQKPSRDICQRGTSLTIQCQVDSQVTMMFWYRQQPGQSLTLIATANQGSEATYESGFVIDKFPISRPNLTFSTLTVSNMSPEDSSIYLCSVEPSARLQETQYFGPGTRLLVL.

In its sample, this clonotype was seen many times. The chain couples TRBV5-1 to TRBJ2-7, with D tentatively TRBD1 (7 bases). V lost 4 bases and J 7 bases, leaving 15 bases between the germline ends. This CDR3 has 13 amino acids. The germline CDR1 and CDR2 sequences are SGHRS and YFSETQ. The CDR3 region has the DNA TGCGCCAGCAGCCTGGAGGGGGCAAGGGAGCAGTACTTC. This codes for CASSLEGAREQYF.

This clonotype was found many times. This chain links TRBV2 with TRBJ2-5; 9 nucleotides align to TRBD1. This CDR3 is built from 14 residues. Unmatched junction bases numbered 6, after V lost 6 bases and J lost 4 bases. Germline V gene lookup returns CDR1 SNHLY and CDR2 FYNNEI. CDR3 nucleotides: TGTGCCAGCAGGACTGAGGACAGGGGAGAGACCCAGTACTTC. Amino acids: CASRTEDRGETQYF.

V and J are TRBV7-9 and TRBJ1-1, with D hard to call. The CDR3 is made up of 15 amino acids. V dropped 5 bases and J dropped 5 bases, with 18 bases sitting between them. CDR1 and CDR2 (germline): SEHNR, FQNEAQ (reference sequence). The CDR3 here is CASSGVLWGWTEAFF. CDR3 in DNA: TGTGCCAGCAGCGGCGTCCTTTGGGGATGGACTGAAGCTTTCTTT.

The V gene is TRBV20-1, the J gene TRBJ2-5; 8 nucleotides align to TRBD1. This CDR3 has 14 residues. Germline values: CDR1 DFQATT, CDR2 SNEGSKA (reference sequence). Trimming removed 5 bases from V and 13 bases from J; junction bases left unmatched: 18. CDR3 in DNA: TGCAGTGCTCCAAACAGGGGGGTCAAAAACATTCGGTACTTC. Protein sequence: CSAPNRGVKNIRYF.

The chain has TRBV2 and TRBJ2-1; no definite D call. Germline loops: CDR1 SNHLY, CDR2 FYNNEI. The CDR3 runs to 15 residues. Deletions cut 5 bases from V and 8 bases from J, with 19 bases between. In DNA form, the CDR3 reads TGTGCCAGCAGTTACGCCTACTTGGAATCGGATGAGCAGTTCTTC. Its protein product is CASSYAYLESDEQFF.

In this sample, this clonotype turned up many times. The chain uses TRBV2 and TRBJ1-4, with TRBD1 as a possible D gene (6 bases). Trimming removed 6 bases from V and 4 bases from J, with 12 bases in between. Germline loops: CDR1 SNHLY, CDR2 FYNNEI. CDR3 length: 14 residues. CDR3 in amino acids: CASSAGEGNEKLFF. CDR3 DNA sequence: TGTGCCAGCAGCGCAGGGGAGGGTAATGAAAAACTGTTTTTT.

This clonotype appeared a few times. This chain uses TRBV7-2 with TRBJ2-7, with a tentative D call TRBD2 (5 bases). Gene TRBJ2-1 matches the end of the DNA better, so the J call may be wrong. The length of the CDR3 is 14 residues. Germline V gives CDR1 SGHTA, CDR2 FQGNSA. The CDR3 reads CASSPGSARGEQFF. In DNA, the CDR3 is TGTGCCAGCAGCCCCGGGTCAGCTCGGGGAGAGCAGTTCTTC.

This clonotype was observed many times. The chain employs TRBV20-1 and TRBJ1-4; the match to TRBD1 covers 8 bases. V lost 1 base and J lost 7; bases outside the gene matches: 14. This CDR3 is built from 17 residues. Germline lookup yields CDR1 DFQATT and CDR2 SNEGSKA (reference sequence). In DNA, the CDR3 is TGCAGTGCTAGAGCGTTGGCAGGGGGCTGGGATGGTGAAAAACTGTTTTTT. Amino acids: CSARALAGGWDGEKLFF.